The rows below give T cell receptor beta chains drawn from one sample of a study of CD8+ T cells in alopecia areata. Profiled with immunoSEQ multiplex PCR; TCRdb holds only in-frame clones, not every one. The sample has 200,000 or so clones, 35% to 45% seen once. Sequenced here: CD4+ T cells sorted from blood, sampled between weeks 30 and 35, from a patient treated with tofacitinib. Source of these receptors: a human donor with alopecia areata. Both conserved end residues are part of each CDR3. D genes are given only for firm matches. Size values are once, few and many counts, or a class for expanded clones, and some rows have none.

abundance,j_gene,d_gene,v_gene,CDR3nt,CDR3aa
once,TRBJ1-1,TRBD1,TRBV6-5,TGTGCCAGCAGTTACTCGAACAGGGGGAACACTGAAGCTTTCTTT,CASSYSNRGNTEAFF
-,TRBJ1-5,TRBD1,TRBV2,TGTGCCAGCAGTAGGGACAGTGGTAAGCCCCAGCATTTT,CASSRDSGKPQHF
-,TRBJ2-7,TRBD1,TRBV6-1,TGTGCCAGCAGCCCCGGCCGGGACAGAAATAAACAGTACTTC,CASSPGRDRNKQYF
-,TRBJ2-5,TRBD2,TRBV5-1,TGCGCCAGCAACCGGAGTCCAGCGGGAGGGCAAGAGACCCAGTACTTC,CASNRSPAGGQETQYF
once,TRBJ1-2,TRBD1,TRBV5-6,TGTGCCAGCAGCTTCCCACAGGGGAAGAGCTACACCTTC,CASSFPQGKSYTF
many,TRBJ1-1,-,TRBV10-2,TGCGCCAGCAGTGCCTCCGAGGGACCCGAAGCTTTCTTT,CASSASEGPEAFF
-,TRBJ1-1,TRBD1,TRBV6-6,TGTGCCAGCAGTTACCAGGGACAGGGATACACTGAAGCTTTCTTT,CASSYQGQGYTEAFF
many,TRBJ2-7,-,TRBV6-5,TGTGCCAGCAGTTCAAGGGTTCCCCCCTACGAGCAGTACTTC,CASSSRVPPYEQYF
-,TRBJ2-5,-,TRBV6-5,TGTGCCAGTGGACAGTGGGAGACCCAGTACTTC,CASGQWETQYF
-,TRBJ2-7,TRBD2,TRBV27,TGTGCCAGCAGTTCGACTAGCGGGAGGTATTACGAGCAGTACTTC,CASSSTSGRYYEQYF
medium-sized,TRBJ2-5,-,TRBV7-2,TGTGCCAGCAGCTTAGCGCGGGAGACCCAGTACTTC,CASSLARETQYF
-,TRBJ2-3,-,TRBV5-4,TGTGCCAGCAGCTTGGGGGGACCAAGCACAGATACGCAGTATTTT,CASSLGGPSTDTQYF
-,TRBJ2-1,-,TRBV6-5,TGTGCCAGCAGTTCCAGTATATACAATGAGCAGTTCTTC,CASSSSIYNEQFF
-,TRBJ2-1,-,TRBV29-1,TGCAGCGTTGAACGGGGGTCCTCCTACAATGAGCAGTTCTTC,CSVERGSSYNEQFF
-,TRBJ2-7,-,TRBV11-2,TGTGCCAGCAGCTTAACCCGGGACTTAGCCTACGAGCAGTACTTC,CASSLTRDLAYEQYF
-,TRBJ1-2,-,TRBV5-1,TGCGCCAGCAGCCTCAAGGGGGACTATGGCTACACCTTC,CASSLKGDYGYTF
-,TRBJ2-3,TRBD2,TRBV11-2,TGTGCCAGCATCCCGTCGGCTAGCGGGAGTAAAAGAGATACGCAGTATTTT,CASIPSASGSKRDTQYF
-,TRBJ2-5,TRBD1,TRBV29-1,TGCAGCGTTGATCTAGTAGGACAGGGTGAGACCCAGTACTTC,CSVDLVGQGETQYF
-,TRBJ2-1,TRBD2,TRBV29-1,TGCAGCGTGGCGGGACTAGCGGGGGGGCCGTCCTACAATGAGCAGTTCTTC,CSVAGLAGGPSYNEQFF
-,TRBJ1-1,TRBD1,TRBV11-2,TGTGCCAGCAGCGCCGGACAGGGGAACACTGAAGCTTTCTTT,CASSAGQGNTEAFF
-,TRBJ2-7,TRBD2,TRBV5-1,TGCGCCAGCAGTCAGGGGACTAGCTTCCCCTACGAGCAGTACTTC,CASSQGTSFPYEQYF
-,TRBJ1-6,-,TRBV5-1,TGCGCCAGCAGCTTGGTTGTGGCTGGGTACCGATCACCCCTCCACTTT,CASSLVVAGYRSPLHF
once,TRBJ2-3,-,TRBV11-2,TGTGCCAGCAGCTTAGAGGATACGCAGTATTTT,CASSLEDTQYF
few,TRBJ1-4,-,TRBV27,-,CASSSSGTGGGKLFF
-,TRBJ1-5,-,TRBV19,TGTACCAGTAGTACGGAAGGGGCAGGGTATCAGCCCCAGCATTTT,CTSSTEGAGYQPQHF
-,TRBJ2-7,TRBD1,TRBV5-1,TGCGCCAGCAGCTTGAATGTGGGACAGGCGATCTACGAGCAGTACTTC,CASSLNVGQAIYEQYF
few,TRBJ2-3,TRBD2,TRBV2,TGTGCCAGCAGTGAGGCTAGCGGGGGGCTCTACCCGCGCACAGATACGCAGTATTTT,CASSEASGGLYPRTDTQYF
-,TRBJ2-5,-,TRBV27,TGTGCCAGCAGTCCATCAGGGCAAGAGACCCAGTACTTC,CASSPSGQETQYF
few,TRBJ1-2,TRBD1,TRBV7-9,TGTGCCAGCAGCTCGACACAGGGGACGGTTGGCTACACCTTC,CASSSTQGTVGYTF
few,TRBJ2-7,-,TRBV30,TGTGCCTGGAGAGGGGAGACTGTCGAGCAGTACTTC,CAWRGETVEQYF
-,TRBJ2-7,-,TRBV30,TGTGCCTGGAGTGTACGGTACAGGGCTTACGAGCAGTACTTC,CAWSVRYRAYEQYF
-,TRBJ2-7,TRBD2,TRBV30,TGTGCCTGGAGTTCCCTCGGGGGGTCGAGCTCCTACGAGCAGTACTTC,CAWSSLGGSSSYEQYF
-,TRBJ2-3,-,TRBV4-2,TGTGCCAGCAGCCAAGGGACATCGAACACAGATACGCAGTATTTT,CASSQGTSNTDTQYF
-,TRBJ2-2,-,TRBV9,TGTGCCAGCAGCGTAGCGATACTCGCGAACACCGGGGAGCTGTTTTTT,CASSVAILANTGELFF
few,TRBJ2-3,TRBD2,TRBV6-5,TGTGCCAGCAGTAGGACTAGCGGGAATCCCCCGCAGTATTTT,CASSRTSGNPPQYF
once,TRBJ2-1,TRBD2,TRBV15,TGTGCCACCAGCAGCAGAGGGGCTAGCGGGAGGCTCAGCTCCTACAATGAGCAGTTCTTC,CATSSRGASGRLSSYNEQFF
-,TRBJ2-7,-,TRBV27,TGTGCCAGCAGTTTAGGCCCGGACAGACCCCGGGACTTC,CASSLGPDRPRDF
-,TRBJ2-7,-,TRBV14,TGTGCCAGCAGCCCCCTCGTTTTTGGGAGGACTTCCTACGAGCAGTACTTC,CASSPLVFGRTSYEQYF
-,TRBJ2-1,TRBD1,TRBV5-1,TGCGCCAGCAGTGGGGACAGGGGGCTGAATGAGCAGTTCTTC,CASSGDRGLNEQFF
few,TRBJ1-1,-,TRBV18,TGTGCCAGCTCACTCACCGGGACAAAGTTAAACACTGAAGCTTTCTTT,CASSLTGTKLNTEAFF
-,TRBJ2-3,-,TRBV7-3,TGTGCCAGCAGCTTAGGCTCCCGAGCGGATACGCAGTATTTT,CASSLGSRADTQYF
few,TRBJ1-1,TRBD1,TRBV25-1,TGTGCCAGCGCGGGGACAGGGGTATTGGGCACTGAAGCTTTCTTT,CASAGTGVLGTEAFF
-,TRBJ2-2,TRBD1,TRBV30,TGTGCCTGGAACAGGGACAGGGGTTACACCGGGGAGCTGTTTTTT,CAWNRDRGYTGELFF
once,TRBJ1-5,-,TRBV27,TGTGCCAGCAGTTTCGGGTCGGGCAGAAATCAGCCCCAGCATTTT,CASSFGSGRNQPQHF
few,TRBJ2-7,TRBD1,TRBV29-1,TGCAGCGTTGAAGACGACGGGACAGGGATAACCTACGAGCAGTACTTC,CSVEDDGTGITYEQYF
-,TRBJ1-5,-,TRBV6-1,TGTGCCAGCATATCTGGTGGCAATCAGCCCCAGCATTTT,CASISGGNQPQHF
-,TRBJ2-5,-,TRBV9,TGTGCCAGCAGCCCCTGGACTGCTCCTGGCACCCAGTACTTC,CASSPWTAPGTQYF
-,TRBJ2-4,-,TRBV5-1,TGCGCCAGCAGCTCGGGACCGCAAAACATTCAGTACTTC,CASSSGPQNIQYF
-,TRBJ2-1,TRBD2,TRBV30,TGTGCCTTTAGCGGGAGGTACAATGAGCAGTTCTTC,CAFSGRYNEQFF
few,TRBJ1-5,TRBD1,TRBV30,TGTGCCTGGAGTGTACAGGGGAATCAGCCCCAGCATTTT,CAWSVQGNQPQHF